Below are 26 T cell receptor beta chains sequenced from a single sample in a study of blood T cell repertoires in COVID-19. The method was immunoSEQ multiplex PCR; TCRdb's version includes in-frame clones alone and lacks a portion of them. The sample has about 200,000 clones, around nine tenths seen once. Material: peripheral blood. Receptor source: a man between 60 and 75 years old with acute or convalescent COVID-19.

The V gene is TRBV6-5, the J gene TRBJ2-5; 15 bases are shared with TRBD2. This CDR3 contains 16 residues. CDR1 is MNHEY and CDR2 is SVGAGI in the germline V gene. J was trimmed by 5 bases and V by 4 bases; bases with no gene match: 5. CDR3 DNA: TGTGCCAGCAGTTGGACTAGCGGGGGGGCCTGGGAGACCCAGTACTTC. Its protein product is CASSWTSGGAWETQYF.

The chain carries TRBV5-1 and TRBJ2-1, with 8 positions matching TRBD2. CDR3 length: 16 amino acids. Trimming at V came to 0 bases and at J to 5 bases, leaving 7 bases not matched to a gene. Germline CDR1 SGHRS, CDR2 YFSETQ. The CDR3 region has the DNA TGCGCCAGCAGCTTGGCCGGCGGGGGGATCGACAATGAGCAGTTCTTC. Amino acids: CASSLAGGGIDNEQFF.

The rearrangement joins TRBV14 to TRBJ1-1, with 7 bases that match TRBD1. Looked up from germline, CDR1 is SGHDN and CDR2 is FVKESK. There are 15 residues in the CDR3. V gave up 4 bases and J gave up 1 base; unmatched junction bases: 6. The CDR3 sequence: CASSPQGNRNTEAFF. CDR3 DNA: TGTGCCAGCAGCCCACAGGGGAACAGGAACACTGAAGCTTTCTTT.

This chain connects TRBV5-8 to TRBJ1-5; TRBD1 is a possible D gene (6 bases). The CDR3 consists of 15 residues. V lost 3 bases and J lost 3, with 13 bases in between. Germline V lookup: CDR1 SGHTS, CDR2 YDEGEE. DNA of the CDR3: TGTGCCAGCAGCTGGGACCAGGGGTTCAATCAGCCCCAGCATTTT. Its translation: CASSWDQGFNQPQHF.

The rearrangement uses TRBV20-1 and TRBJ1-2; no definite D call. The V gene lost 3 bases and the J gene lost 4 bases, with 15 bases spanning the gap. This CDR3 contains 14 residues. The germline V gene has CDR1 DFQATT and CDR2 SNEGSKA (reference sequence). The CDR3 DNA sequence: TGCAGTGCTAGTGAGGGCCTCGGTGGCTATGGCTACACCTTC. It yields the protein CSASEGLGGYGYTF.

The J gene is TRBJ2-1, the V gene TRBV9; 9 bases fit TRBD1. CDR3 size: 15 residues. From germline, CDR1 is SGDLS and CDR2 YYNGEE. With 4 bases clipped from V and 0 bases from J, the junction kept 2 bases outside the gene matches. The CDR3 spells CASSRGQGSYNEQFF. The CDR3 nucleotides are TGTGCCAGCAGCCGGGGACAGGGCTCCTACAATGAGCAGTTCTTC. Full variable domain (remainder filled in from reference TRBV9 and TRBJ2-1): DSGVTQTPKHLITATGQRVTLRCSPRSGDLSVYWYQQSLDQGLQFLIQYYNGEERAKGNILERFSAQQFPDLHSELNLSSLELGDSALYFCASSRGQGSYNEQFFGPGTRLTVL.

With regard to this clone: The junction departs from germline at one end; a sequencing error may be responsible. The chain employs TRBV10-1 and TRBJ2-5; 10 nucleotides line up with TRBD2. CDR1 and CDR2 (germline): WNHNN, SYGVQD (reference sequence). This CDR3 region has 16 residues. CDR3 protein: CASSESTAGGQVTQYF. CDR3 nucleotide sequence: TGCGCCAGCAGTGAGTCGACAGCGGGGGGGCAAGTGACCCAGTACTTC.

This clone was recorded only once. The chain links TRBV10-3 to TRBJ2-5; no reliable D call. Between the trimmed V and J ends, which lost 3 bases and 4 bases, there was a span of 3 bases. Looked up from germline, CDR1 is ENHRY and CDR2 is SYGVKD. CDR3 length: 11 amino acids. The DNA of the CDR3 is TGTGCCATCAGTGACTCAGAGACCCAGTACTTC. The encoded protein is CAISDSETQYF.

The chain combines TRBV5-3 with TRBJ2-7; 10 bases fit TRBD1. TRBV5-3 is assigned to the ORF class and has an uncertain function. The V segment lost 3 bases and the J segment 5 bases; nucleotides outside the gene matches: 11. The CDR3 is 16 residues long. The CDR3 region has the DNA TGTGCCAGAAGCTCCCTAAGGGACAGGGGTAGGAACGAGCAGTACTTC. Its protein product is CARSSLRDRGRNEQYF.

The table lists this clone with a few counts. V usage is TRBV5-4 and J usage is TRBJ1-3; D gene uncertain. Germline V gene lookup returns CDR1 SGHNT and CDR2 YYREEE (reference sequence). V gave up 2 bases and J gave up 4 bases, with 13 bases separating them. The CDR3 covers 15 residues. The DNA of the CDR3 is TGTGCCAGCAGCTTCGCCGAGGAGGGAGGAAACACCATATATTTT. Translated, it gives CASSFAEEGGNTIYF.

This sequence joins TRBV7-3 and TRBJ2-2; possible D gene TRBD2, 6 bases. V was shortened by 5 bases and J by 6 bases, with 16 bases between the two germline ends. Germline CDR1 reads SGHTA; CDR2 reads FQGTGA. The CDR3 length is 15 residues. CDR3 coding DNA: TGTGCCAGCAGCGTTACAGGAGGGGCGGCCGGGGAGCTGTTTTTT. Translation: CASSVTGGAAGELFF.

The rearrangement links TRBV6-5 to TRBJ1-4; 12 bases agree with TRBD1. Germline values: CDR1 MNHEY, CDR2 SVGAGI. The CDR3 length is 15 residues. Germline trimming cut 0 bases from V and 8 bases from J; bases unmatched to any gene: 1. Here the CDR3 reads CASSYSGTGGEKLFF. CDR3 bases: TGTGCCAGCAGTTACTCCGGGACAGGGGGCGAAAAACTGTTTTTT.

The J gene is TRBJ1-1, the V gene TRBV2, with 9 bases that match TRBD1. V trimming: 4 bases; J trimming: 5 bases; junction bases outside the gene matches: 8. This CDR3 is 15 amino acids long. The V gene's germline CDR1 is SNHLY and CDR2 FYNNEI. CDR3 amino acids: CASSVRGQGSTEAFF. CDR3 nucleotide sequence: TGTGCCAGCAGTGTCCGGGGACAGGGATCAACTGAAGCTTTCTTT.

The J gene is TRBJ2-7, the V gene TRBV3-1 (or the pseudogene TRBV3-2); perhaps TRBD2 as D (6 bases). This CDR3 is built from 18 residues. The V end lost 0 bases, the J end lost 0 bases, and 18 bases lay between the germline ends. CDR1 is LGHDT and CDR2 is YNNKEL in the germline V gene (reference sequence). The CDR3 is CASSQDLGDGTPSYEQYF. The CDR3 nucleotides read TGTGCCAGCAGCCAAGATCTGGGGGACGGGACTCCCTCCTACGAGCAGTACTTC.

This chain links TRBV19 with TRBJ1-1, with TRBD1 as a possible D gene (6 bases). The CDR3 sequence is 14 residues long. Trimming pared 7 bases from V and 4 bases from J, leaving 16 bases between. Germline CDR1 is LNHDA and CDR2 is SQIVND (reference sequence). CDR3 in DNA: TGTGCCAGTACCCCGACAGGCCGGGGCACTGAAGCTTTCTTT. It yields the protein CASTPTGRGTEAFF. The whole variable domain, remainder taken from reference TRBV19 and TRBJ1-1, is DGGITQSPKYLFRKEGQNVTLSCEQNLNHDAMYWYRQDPGQGLRLIYYSQIVNDFQKGDIAEGYSVSREKKESFPLTVTSAQKNPTAFYLCASTPTGRGTEAFFGQGTRLTVV.

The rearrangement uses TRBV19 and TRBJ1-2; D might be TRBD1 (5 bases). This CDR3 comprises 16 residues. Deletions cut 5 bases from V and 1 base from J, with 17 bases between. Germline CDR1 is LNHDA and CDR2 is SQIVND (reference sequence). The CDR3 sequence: CASSHSPDRFNYGYTF. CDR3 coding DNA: TGTGCCAGTAGTCATTCACCCGACAGATTTAACTATGGCTACACCTTC. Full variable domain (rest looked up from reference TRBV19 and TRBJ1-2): DGGITQSPKYLFRKEGQNVTLSCEQNLNHDAMYWYRQDPGQGLRLIYYSQIVNDFQKGDIAEGYSVSREKKESFPLTVTSAQKNPTAFYLCASSHSPDRFNYGYTFGSGTRLTVV.

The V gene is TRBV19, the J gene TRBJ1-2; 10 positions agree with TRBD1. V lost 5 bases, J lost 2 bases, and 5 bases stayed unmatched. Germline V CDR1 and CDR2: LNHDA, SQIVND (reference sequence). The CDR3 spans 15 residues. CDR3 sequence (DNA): TGTGCCAGTAGTTCCTCGACAGGGGGCAACTATGGCTACACCTTC. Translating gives CASSSSTGGNYGYTF.

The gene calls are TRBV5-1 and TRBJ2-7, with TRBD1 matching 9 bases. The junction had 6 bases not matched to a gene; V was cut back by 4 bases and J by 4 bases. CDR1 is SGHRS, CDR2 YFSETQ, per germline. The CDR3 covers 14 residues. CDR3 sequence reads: CASSRGQGEYEQYF. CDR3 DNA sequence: TGCGCCAGCAGCCGGGGACAGGGAGAGTACGAGCAGTACTTC.

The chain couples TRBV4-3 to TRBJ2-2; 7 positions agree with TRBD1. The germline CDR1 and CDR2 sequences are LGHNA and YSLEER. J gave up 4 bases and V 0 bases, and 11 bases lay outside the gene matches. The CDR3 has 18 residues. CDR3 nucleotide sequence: TGCGCCAGCAGCCAAGATAGGGGGCAGGCGCTAGGCACCGGGGAGCTGTTTTTT. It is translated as CASSQDRGQALGTGELFF.

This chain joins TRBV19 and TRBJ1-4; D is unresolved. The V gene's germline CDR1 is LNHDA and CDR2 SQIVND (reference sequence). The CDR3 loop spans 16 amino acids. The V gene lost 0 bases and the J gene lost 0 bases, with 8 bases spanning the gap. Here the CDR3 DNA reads TGTGCCAGTAGTATAGATCTGACATCAACTAATGAAAAACTGTTTTTT. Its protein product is CASSIDLTSTNEKLFF. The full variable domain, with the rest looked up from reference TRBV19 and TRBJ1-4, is DGGITQSPKYLFRKEGQNVTLSCEQNLNHDAMYWYRQDPGQGLRLIYYSQIVNDFQKGDIAEGYSVSREKKESFPLTVTSAQKNPTAFYLCASSIDLTSTNEKLFFGSGTQLSVL.

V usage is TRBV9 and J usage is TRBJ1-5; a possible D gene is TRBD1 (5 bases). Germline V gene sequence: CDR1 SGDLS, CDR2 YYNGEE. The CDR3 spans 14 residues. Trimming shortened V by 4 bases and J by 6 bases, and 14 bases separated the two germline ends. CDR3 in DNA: TGTGCCAGCAGCACTACACCGACAGTTCAGCCCCAGCATTTT. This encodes CASSTTPTVQPQHF.

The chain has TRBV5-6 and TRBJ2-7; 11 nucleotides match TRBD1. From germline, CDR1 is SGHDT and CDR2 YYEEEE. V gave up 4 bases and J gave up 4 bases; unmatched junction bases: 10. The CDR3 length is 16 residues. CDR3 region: CASSPRGQGANYEQYF. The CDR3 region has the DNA TGTGCCAGCAGCCCTCGAGGACAGGGGGCGAATTACGAGCAGTACTTC.

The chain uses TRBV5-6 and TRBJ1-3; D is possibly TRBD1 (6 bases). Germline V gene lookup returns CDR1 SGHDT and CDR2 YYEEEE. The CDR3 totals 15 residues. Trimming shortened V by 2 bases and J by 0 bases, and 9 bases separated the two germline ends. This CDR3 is CASSLQGTSGNTIYF. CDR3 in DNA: TGTGCCAGCAGCTTACAGGGAACCTCTGGAAACACCATATATTTT.

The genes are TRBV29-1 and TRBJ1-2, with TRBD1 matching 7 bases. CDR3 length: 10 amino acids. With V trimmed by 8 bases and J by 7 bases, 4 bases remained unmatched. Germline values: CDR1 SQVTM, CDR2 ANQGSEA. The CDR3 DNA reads TGCAGCACCCGGACAGGTGGCTACACCTTC. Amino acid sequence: CSTRTGGYTF.

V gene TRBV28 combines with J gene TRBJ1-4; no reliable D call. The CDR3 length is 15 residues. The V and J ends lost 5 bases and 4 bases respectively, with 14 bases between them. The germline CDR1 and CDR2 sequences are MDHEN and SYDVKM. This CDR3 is CASSGRGAGNEKLFF. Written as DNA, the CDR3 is TGTGCCAGCAGTGGGCGTGGTGCTGGTAATGAAAAACTGTTTTTT.

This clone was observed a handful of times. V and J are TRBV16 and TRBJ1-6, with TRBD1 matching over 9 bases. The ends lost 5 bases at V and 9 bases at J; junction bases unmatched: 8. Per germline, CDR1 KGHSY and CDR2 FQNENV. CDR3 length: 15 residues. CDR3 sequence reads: CASSSRQGVSSPLHF. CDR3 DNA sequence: TGTGCCAGCAGCTCCAGACAGGGGGTTAGTTCACCCCTCCACTTT.